The rows below give T cell receptor beta chains drawn from one sample of a study of T cell clonotyping in hematopoietic cell transplantation. Sequencing was performed with immunoSEQ multiplex PCR; in TCRdb, only in-frame clones are kept and a portion is missing. The sample has some 30,000 clones, about 93% seen once. This specimen was PBMCs, taken 100 days after allogeneic stem cell transplant. These receptors came from a female patient aged 50-59 years who had an allogeneic stem cell transplant from a related donor, so the T cells may come from the graft donor. Some clones in this sample may be carry-over from other donors' samples. CDR3s include the opening cysteine and the closing phenylalanine or tryptophan. The D gene is left open where the match is weak. Some rows mark clone size as missing; the rest say once, few, many or name a class of expanded clone.

size: .
V: TRBV25-1
D: TRBD1
J: TRBJ1-2
CDR3: CASSDPNRGGYTF
DNA: TGTGCCAGCAGTGACCCGAACAGGGGTGGCTACACCTTC

size: .
V: TRBV11-2
D: .
J: TRBJ1-4
CDR3: CASGEGSTNEKLFF
DNA: TGTGCCAGCGGAGAGGGGTCGACTAATGAAAAACTGTTTTTT

size: .
V: TRBV2
D: TRBD1
J: TRBJ1-5
CDR3: CATRTGLNQPQHF
DNA: TGTGCCACCCGGACAGGACTCAATCAGCCCCAGCATTTT

size: .
V: TRBV27
D: TRBD1
J: TRBJ2-7
CDR3: CASSLYRTGLFLPYEQYF
DNA: TGTGCCAGCAGTTTATACCGGACAGGGCTCTTCCTCCCCTACGAGCAGTACTTC

size: .
V: TRBV29-1
D: .
J: TRBJ1-1
CDR3: CSVEGGRPPSRGGAFF
DNA: TGCAGCGTTGAAGGTGGGAGGCCCCCTTCCCGGGGTGGGGCTTTCTTT

size: .
V: TRBV30
D: TRBD1
J: TRBJ1-4
CDR3: CAWRDGTGNEKLFF
DNA: TGTGCCTGGAGAGACGGGACAGGGAATGAAAAACTGTTTTTT

size: .
V: TRBV2
D: .
J: TRBJ1-4
CDR3: CASSVDLEKLFF
DNA: TGTGCCAGCAGTGTGGACCTAGAAAAACTGTTTTTT

size: .
V: TRBV5-4
D: .
J: TRBJ2-1
CDR3: CASSLPPTPNSYNEQFF
DNA: TGTGCCAGCAGCTTGCCCCCTACCCCGAATTCTTACAATGAGCAGTTCTTC

size: .
V: TRBV9
D: .
J: TRBJ2-5
CDR3: CASSVTLTAETQYF
DNA: TGTGCCAGCAGCGTAACGTTAACGGCAGAGACCCAGTACTTC

size: .
V: TRBV5-1
D: TRBD2
J: TRBJ2-2
CDR3: CASRLAGGTGELFF
DNA: TGCGCCAGCAGATTAGCGGGGGGCACCGGGGAGCTGTTTTTT

size: .
V: TRBV7-6
D: .
J: TRBJ2-1
CDR3: CASSLGGVFNEQFF
DNA: TGTGCCAGCAGCTTAGGTGGGGTGTTCAATGAGCAGTTCTTC

size: .
V: TRBV9
D: TRBD1
J: TRBJ2-7
CDR3: CASSVGGDRGSYEQYF
DNA: TGTGCCAGCAGCGTAGGGGGGGACAGGGGCTCCTACGAGCAGTACTTC

size: .
V: TRBV19
D: .
J: TRBJ1-5
CDR3: CASSIPGYSNQPQHF
DNA: TGTGCCAGTAGTATCCCAGGTTATAGCAATCAGCCCCAGCATTTT

size: .
V: TRBV6-5
D: .
J: TRBJ2-2
CDR3: CASSYISTGELFF
DNA: TGTGCCAGCAGTTACATCAGTACCGGGGAGCTGTTTTTT

size: once
V: TRBV29-1
D: .
J: TRBJ2-3
CDR3: CSVEDPGRPEPQGTQYF
DNA: TGCAGCGTTGAAGATCCAGGCAGGCCTGAACCACAGGGTACGCAGTATTTT

size: .
V: TRBV7-9
D: TRBD1
J: TRBJ2-5
CDR3: CASSFLNEGTGRETQYF
DNA: TGTGCCAGCAGCTTCCTGAACGAAGGGACAGGGAGGGAGACCCAGTACTTC

size: .
V: TRBV9
D: TRBD2
J: TRBJ2-1
CDR3: CASSVLAGGPNSEQFF
DNA: TGTGCCAGCAGCGTACTAGCGGGGGGGCCGAATAGTGAGCAGTTCTTC

size: .
V: TRBV5-6
D: .
J: TRBJ1-6
CDR3: CASSLGQDYNSPLHF
DNA: TGTGCCAGCAGCTTGGGACAGGACTATAATTCACCCCTCCACTTT

size: .
V: TRBV6-5
D: .
J: TRBJ2-7
CDR3: CASGRGRSEQYF
DNA: TGTGCCAGCGGAAGGGGGAGATCCGAGCAGTACTTC

size: .
V: TRBV9
D: .
J: TRBJ2-3
CDR3: CASSVLGGPSTDTQYF
DNA: TGTGCCAGCAGCGTTCTAGGGGGTCCGAGCACAGATACGCAGTATTTT

size: .
V: TRBV4-1
D: .
J: TRBJ2-7
CDR3: CASSLAGTPSYEQYF
DNA: TGCGCCAGCAGCCTGGCCGGGACTCCCTCCTACGAGCAGTACTTC

size: once
V: TRBV4-2
D: TRBD2
J: TRBJ2-5
CDR3: CASSQAPQAGGGETQYF
DNA: TGTGCCAGCAGCCAAGCCCCCCAAGCGGGGGGAGGGGAGACCCAGTACTTC

size: .
V: TRBV6-1
D: .
J: TRBJ1-1
CDR3: CASSESYTEAFF
DNA: TGTGCCAGCAGTGAATCATACACTGAAGCTTTCTTT

size: .
V: TRBV21-1
D: .
J: TRBJ1-6
CDR3: CASSKGSDRGSPLHF
DNA: TGTGCCAGCAGCAAAGGGTCGGACAGGGGCTCACCCCTCCACTTT

size: .
V: TRBV7-9
D: .
J: TRBJ1-1
CDR3: CASSPLVSEAFF
DNA: TGTGCCAGCAGCCCCCTCGTCAGTGAAGCTTTCTTT

size: .
V: TRBV7-2
D: TRBD1
J: TRBJ1-1
CDR3: CASSSQGSGTEAFF
DNA: TGTGCCAGCAGCTCACAGGGGTCGGGCACTGAAGCTTTCTTT

size: .
V: TRBV2
D: .
J: TRBJ2-7
CDR3: CASSDVTASYEQYF
DNA: TGTGCCAGCAGTGATGTGACGGCCTCCTACGAGCAGTACTTC

size: .
V: TRBV9
D: TRBD2
J: TRBJ2-2
CDR3: CASSVAGGRQDTGELFF
DNA: TGTGCCAGCAGCGTAGCGGGGGGGCGGCAGGACACCGGGGAGCTGTTTTTT

size: .
V: TRBV12-5
D: .
J: TRBJ1-2
CDR3: CASGLASRRDGYTF
DNA: TGTGCTAGTGGTTTGGCCAGCCGACGGGATGGCTACACCTTC

size: .
V: TRBV5-8
D: .
J: TRBJ2-1
CDR3: CASSPRVRSYNEQFF
DNA: TGTGCCAGCAGTCCCAGGGTACGCTCCTACAATGAGCAGTTCTTC

size: .
V: TRBV27
D: TRBD1
J: TRBJ1-2
CDR3: CASSPLGTDYGYTF
DNA: TGTGCCAGCAGTCCCCTGGGGACAGACTATGGCTACACCTTC

size: .
V: TRBV27
D: .
J: TRBJ2-1
CDR3: CASSLTGRNEQFF
DNA: TGTGCCAGCAGTTTAACGGGGCGAAATGAGCAGTTCTTC

size: once
V: TRBV10-3
D: .
J: TRBJ1-5
CDR3: CAISEVSVGGRGNQPQHF
DNA: TGTGCCATCAGTGAGGTCTCGGTGGGGGGGAGGGGCAATCAGCCCCAGCATTTT

size: .
V: TRBV5-1
D: TRBD2
J: TRBJ2-5
CDR3: CASSFGTSGEETQYF
DNA: TGCGCCAGCAGCTTCGGGACTAGCGGGGAAGAGACCCAGTACTTC

size: .
V: TRBV7-2
D: .
J: TRBJ2-3
CDR3: CASSPGRDMFQDTQYF
DNA: TGTGCCAGCAGCCCGGGTCGGGACATGTTTCAGGATACGCAGTATTTT

size: .
V: TRBV19
D: TRBD1
J: TRBJ1-2
CDR3: CASTVTGVNYGYTF
DNA: TGTGCCAGTACCGTGACAGGGGTTAACTATGGCTACACCTTC